The clone carrying this TCR beta chain has more than one count but fewer than ten. Ten immunoSEQ deep assay plates were used to sequence unsorted PBMC DNA. Sequenced by immunoSEQ multiplex PCR; TCRdb stores in-frame clones only, minus some. The sample lists 550,000 to 600,000 clones, around 81% occurring once. The CDR3 has 14 residues. Germline assignment: CDR1 MNHEY and CDR2 SMNVEV (reference sequence). Trimming pared 6 bases from V and 5 bases from J, leaving 16 bases between. The data were obtained in a study of shared clonotypes between healthy human individuals. This receptor was identified in a middle-aged woman in good health. Some clones in this sample may be carry-over from other donors' samples. The source material was PBMCs. The chain joins TRBV27 to TRBJ1-1; D is ambiguous. The CDR3 protein is CASRPGIGNTEAFF. CDR3 in DNA: TGTGCCAGCAGACCAGGAATCGGGAATACTGAAGCTTTCTTT.